This T cell receptor (beta chain) was identified in a study of OX40 agonist ivuxolimab in advanced cancers. About the study: Participants averaged 60 years of age (range about 23 to 80) and were around 83% male.

Germline values: CDR1 MNHEY, CDR2 SMNVEV (reference sequence). The CDR3 is made up of 13 amino acids. V lost 5 bases to trimming and J lost 5 bases, with 10 bases between them. Sequencing used immunoSEQ multiplex PCR; TCRdb keeps in-frame clones, though not all of them. Counted here are around 60,000 clones, about 90% occurring once; the ten biggest clones make up approximately 25%. About this clone itself: Its specificity is unknown.

Study-wide results and limits: At 0.1 to 3.0 mg/kg, CD4+ and CD8+ blood T cells expanded clonally by week 6. Some of the lowest clonal expansion was seen in partial responders at 0.1-3.0 mg/kg.

The source was CD4+ or CD8+ T cells sorted from blood, collected in a trial of the OX40 agonist ivuxolimab. V is TRBV27 and J is TRBJ1-5, with D possibly TRBD1 on 5 matching bases. The sequence came from an adult with an advanced solid tumor such as melanoma, head and neck, liver or kidney cancer. CDR3 coding DNA: TGTGCCAGCAGTCGGTGGGGCGATCAGCCCCAGCATTTT. This sequence encodes CASSRWGDQPQHF.